This TCR beta chain was sequenced during a study of cytomegalovirus exposure and HLA in healthy donors. Study-wide results and limits: The study put 150 or so TCR beta chains on its list as cytomegalovirus-associated. Most TCR beta V segments were productive about 87% or about 30% of the time in an earlier analysis. In vitro experiments confirmed that three CMV-associated chains were specific for CMV antigens.

Primers: 60 Vbeta forward and 13 Jbeta reverse. The repertoire was sequenced with immunoSEQ multiplex PCR; TCRdb's copy has only in-frame clones and lacks some. The table shows roughly 160,000 clones, with 70% to 80% occurring only once. It was healthy bone marrow donors who served as donors. Notes on this clone: As yet, its antigen is unknown.

V dropped 1 base and J dropped 5 bases, with 12 bases sitting between them. CDR3 length equals 15 residues. Per germline, CDR1 MNHNY and CDR2 SVGAGI (reference sequence). The sequenced sample consisted of PBMCs. The genes are TRBV6-6 and TRBJ1-5, with D perhaps matching TRBD1 (5 bases). The receptor comes from a man between 45 and 60 years old in good health and CMV-seropositive. CDR3 protein: CASSYFRAGDQPQHF. DNA of the CDR3: TGTGCCAGCAGTTACTTCAGGGCGGGGGATCAGCCCCAGCATTTT.